The sequence of this TCR beta chain was determined in a study of spatial heterogeneity in lung cancer (dated by TCRdb to about 2019). As for the study more broadly: More beta-chain than alpha-chain transcripts were consistently detected, likely reflecting higher beta-chain transcript abundance. A strong correlation was found between TCR transcript counts in tumor regions and a T cell transcriptional module score from matched bulk RNA-seq. In the raw uncorrected reads, each unique combination of TCR and UMI appeared more than ten times on average. In non-small cell lung cancer, the study quantitatively compared TCR alpha and beta repertoires across several tumor regions, matched nontumor lung, and blood. TCR repertoire features were related to nonsynonymous mutation counts determined by whole-exome sequencing of tumor tissue. At surgery, hundreds of tumor regions, roughly 63 matched nontumor lung samples and more than 50 PBMC samples were TCR-sequenced for both alpha and beta chains. What the research found in general, with its limitations: The number of expanded intratumoral alpha and beta TCRs correlated with the tumor nonsynonymous mutation count. Counts of ubiquitous and regional expanded TCRs were found to correlate with counts of ubiquitous and regional nonsynonymous mutations, respectively. TCR-seq coverage of tumor T cells was estimated at only roughly 6.5% for alpha chains and 13% for beta chains. Additional single-cell paired TCR alpha and beta sequencing was considered necessary to confirm, at a functional level, the hypothesis that regional TCRs recognize regional mutations.

The CDR3, cysteine through phenylalanine, is 14 amino acids long. Solely the CDR3 DNA is kept, with 42 bases framed from the first base. For CDR1 and CDR2, the germline V gene lists LGHNA and YNFKEQ. At the junction V is shortened by 3 bases and J by 5 bases, with 13 bases in between. The time point label corresponds to: sample taken at primary tumor resection. Samples were obtained from 65 to 90 patients with early-stage, untreated non-small cell lung cancer from the lung TRACERx cohort. Whole RNA extracted from tumor and nontumor lung tissue, or from cryopreserved PBMC samples, was used for TCR sequencing without cell sorting. Only patients for whom sufficient RNA was available from at least two tumor regions were selected for TCR sequencing. Before being selected, tumor and adjacent nontumor lung specimens were reviewed by a lung pathologist. Comment on this clonotype: This clone's antigen is unknown. No much larger clone is present one base from it, and per-base qualities are unavailable.

Library construction relied on 5' RACE. TCRdb lists the instrument as NextSeq 500. In the TCR library protocol, a unique molecular identifier was attached to each TCR cDNA molecule so that PCR and sequencing errors could be corrected. On the study's bioinformatics: Decombinator tools were used for TCR identification, UMI-based error correction and CDR3 extraction. Expanded TCRs were defined as those above a frequency of 2 per 1,000, corresponding to the top 1% of the tumor frequency distribution. Expanded tumor TCRs were classed as regional if statistically deemed absent (corrected P<0.05) from at least one tumor region, otherwise ubiquitous. Renyi diversity was computed with the R vegan package after each repertoire had been subsampled 100 times to 5,000 TCRs. CDR3 similarity networks were built from amino acid triplet string-kernel similarity, with CDR3s being connected when pairwise similarity was above 0.82. TCRdb reprocessed the public reads (quality trimming at Q25 with fastp, clone calling with MiXCR) and kept in-frame beta chains. Under each unique CDR3 protein, matching rows form one entry showing the most common genes and DNA. These V and J calls originate from TCRdb's pipeline instead of the authors' own analysis. In all, the sample holds approximately 94,000 distinct CDR3 sequences, and approximately 4.4% of those were seen once. The ten biggest clones cover approximately 21% of the sample.

Sequenced here: lung tumor tissue, sampled at surgery. This receptor chain uses TRBV4-2 and TRBJ2-5, and possibly TRBD2, on 5 matching bases. This receptor was identified in a male donor with early-stage non-small cell lung cancer. The CDR3: CASSHNLGGETQYF. The base sequence is TGTGCCAGCAGCCACAACTTGGGCGGGGAGACCCAGTACTTC.